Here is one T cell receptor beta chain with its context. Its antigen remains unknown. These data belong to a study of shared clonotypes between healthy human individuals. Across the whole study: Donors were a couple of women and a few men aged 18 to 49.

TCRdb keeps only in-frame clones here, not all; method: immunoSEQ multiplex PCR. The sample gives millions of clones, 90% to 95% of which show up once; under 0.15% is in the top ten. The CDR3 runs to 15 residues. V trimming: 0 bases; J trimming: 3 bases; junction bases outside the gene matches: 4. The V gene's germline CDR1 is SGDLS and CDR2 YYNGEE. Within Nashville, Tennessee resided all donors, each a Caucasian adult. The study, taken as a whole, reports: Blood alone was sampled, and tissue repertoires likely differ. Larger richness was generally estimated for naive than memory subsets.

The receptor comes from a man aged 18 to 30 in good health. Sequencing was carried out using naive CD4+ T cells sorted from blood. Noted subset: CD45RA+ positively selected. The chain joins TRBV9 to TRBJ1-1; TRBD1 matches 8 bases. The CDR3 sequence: CASSVDNRGDTEAFF. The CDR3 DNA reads TGTGCCAGCAGCGTAGATAACAGGGGGGACACTGAAGCTTTCTTT.